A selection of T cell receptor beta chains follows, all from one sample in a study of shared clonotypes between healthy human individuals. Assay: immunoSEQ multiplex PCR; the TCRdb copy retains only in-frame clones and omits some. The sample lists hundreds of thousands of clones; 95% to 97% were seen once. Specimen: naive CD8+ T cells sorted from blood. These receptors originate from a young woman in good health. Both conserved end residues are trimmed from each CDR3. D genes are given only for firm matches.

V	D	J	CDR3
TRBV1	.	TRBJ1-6	TSILDIRDRHNSPLH
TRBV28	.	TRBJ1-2	ASSLFLRGEGLGYT
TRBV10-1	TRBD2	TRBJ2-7	ASSDNRERDYEQY
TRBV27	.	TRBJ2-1	ASSFSVVGGSEQF
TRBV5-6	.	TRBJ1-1	ASSLAAGSTEAF
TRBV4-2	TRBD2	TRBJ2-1	ASSQDWTSANNEQF
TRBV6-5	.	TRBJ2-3	ASKPGLNTDTQY
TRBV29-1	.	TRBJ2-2	SVEEGRSLGTGELF
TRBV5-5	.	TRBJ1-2	ASRSGGGYT
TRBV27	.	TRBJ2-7	ASRDLSYEQY
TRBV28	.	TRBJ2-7	ASSLMSQAEQY
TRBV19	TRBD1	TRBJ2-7	ASSIVETRTGVTFTYEQY
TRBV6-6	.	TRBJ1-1	ASSYSANTEAF
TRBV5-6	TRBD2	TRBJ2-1	ASSYAGTSDDEQF
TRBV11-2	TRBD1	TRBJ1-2	ASSRDTRTGKRLGYT
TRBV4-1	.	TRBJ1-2	ASSPGLGGYT
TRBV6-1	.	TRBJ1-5	ASSEIENSNQPQH
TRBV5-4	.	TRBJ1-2	ASSSGVQGRVNYGYT
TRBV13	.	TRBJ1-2	ASSPPLPTESYGYT
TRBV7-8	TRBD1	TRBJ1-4	ASSPLTGLDEKLF
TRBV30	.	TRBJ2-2	AWDGEELF
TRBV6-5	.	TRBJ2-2	ASTQGTGELF
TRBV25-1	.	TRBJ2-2	ASSNGNTGELF
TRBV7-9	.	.	ASSLTGSLGEQY
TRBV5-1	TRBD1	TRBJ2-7	ASSLEGQGAYEQY
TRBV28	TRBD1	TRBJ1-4	ASSLGQGNEKLF
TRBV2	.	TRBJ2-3	ASRDAPSTDTQY
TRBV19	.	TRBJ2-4	ASSIEDGTKNIQY
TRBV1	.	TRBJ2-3	TSSQESETTGPNYHNSTDTQY
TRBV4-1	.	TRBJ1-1	ASSQEPADRNTEAF
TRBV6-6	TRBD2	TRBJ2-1	ASSFSGTVNEQF
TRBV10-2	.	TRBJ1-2	ASSLDRNYGYT
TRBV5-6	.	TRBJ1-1	ASSLEVGPTNTEAF
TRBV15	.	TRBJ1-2	ATSRDKGYT
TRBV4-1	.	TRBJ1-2	ASSQGQGYGYT
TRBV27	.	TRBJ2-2	ASSLYDLAYTGELF
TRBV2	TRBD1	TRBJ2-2	ASSEAPGGNTGELF
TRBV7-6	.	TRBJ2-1	ASSLEISSLEQF
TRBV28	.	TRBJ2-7	ASSSTYSYPRYEQY
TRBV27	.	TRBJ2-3	ASSFGRSNLQY
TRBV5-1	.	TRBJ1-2	ASSLARLTPYVRFYGYT
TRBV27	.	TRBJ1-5	ASSSLGGPQH
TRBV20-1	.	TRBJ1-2	SAQDYGYT
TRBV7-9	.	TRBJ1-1	ASYRPGTNTEAF
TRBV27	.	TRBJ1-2	ASSFRGKGDGYT
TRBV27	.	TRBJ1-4	ASSLGGFGEKLF
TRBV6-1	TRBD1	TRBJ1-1	ASRAPDRATEAF
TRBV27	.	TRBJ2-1	ASSLWDGGGRF
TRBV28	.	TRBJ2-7	ASSPSLDSYEQY
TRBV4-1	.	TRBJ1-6	ASSQGSSPLH